This is a list of T cell receptor beta chains from one sample in a study of shared clonotypes between healthy human individuals. TCRdb keeps only in-frame clones here, not all; method: immunoSEQ multiplex PCR. The profile shows about 1,500,000 clones, approximately 96% of them singletons. The source material was naive CD4+ T cells sorted from blood. These receptors were taken from a man aged 25 to 40 in good health. CDR3s include the opening cysteine and the closing phenylalanine or tryptophan. The D gene is left open where the match is weak. Rows give clone size only sometimes, using once, few, many, or a class for an expanded clone.

abundance: NA; j_gene: TRBJ1-3; v_gene: TRBV18; d_gene: NA; CDR3aa: CASSPLTGQSSSGNTIYF; CDR3nt: TGTGCCAGCTCACCCCTAACAGGGCAGAGCTCCTCTGGAAACACCATATATTTT
abundance: NA; j_gene: TRBJ2-7; v_gene: TRBV7-2; d_gene: TRBD2; CDR3aa: CASSFGLAGGSSYEQYF; CDR3nt: TGTGCCAGCAGCTTCGGACTAGCGGGAGGAAGCTCCTACGAGCAGTACTTC
abundance: NA; j_gene: TRBJ1-1; v_gene: TRBV2; d_gene: NA; CDR3aa: CASRGVGTEAFF; CDR3nt: TGTGCCAGCAGGGGGGTGGGGACTGAAGCTTTCTTT
abundance: NA; j_gene: TRBJ2-1; v_gene: TRBV9; d_gene: TRBD2; CDR3aa: CASSVTSKGLAGGSQQFF; CDR3nt: TGTGCCAGCAGCGTAACCTCCAAAGGACTAGCGGGAGGCAGCCAGCAGTTCTTC
abundance: NA; j_gene: TRBJ1-3; v_gene: TRBV29-1; d_gene: TRBD1; CDR3aa: CSVVGTAFSGNTIYF; CDR3nt: TGCAGCGTTGTAGGGACAGCCTTCTCTGGAAACACCATATATTTT
abundance: NA; j_gene: TRBJ2-5; v_gene: TRBV25-1; d_gene: TRBD1; CDR3aa: CASRDRGHLGTQYF; CDR3nt: TGTGCCAGCAGGGACAGGGGACATCTGGGGACCCAGTACTTC
abundance: once; j_gene: TRBJ2-7; v_gene: TRBV6-5; d_gene: NA; CDR3aa: CASSYSSSVYPYEQYF; CDR3nt: TGTGCCAGCAGTTACTCTTCCAGCGTTTATCCCTACGAGCAGTACTTC
abundance: once; j_gene: TRBJ1-1; v_gene: TRBV6-6; d_gene: NA; CDR3aa: CASSAAGNTEAFF; CDR3nt: TGTGCCAGCAGTGCTGCAGGGAACACTGAAGCTTTCTTT
abundance: NA; j_gene: TRBJ2-2; v_gene: TRBV5-1; d_gene: TRBD1; CDR3aa: CASSLVTGSPGELFF; CDR3nt: TGCGCCAGCAGCTTGGTGACAGGGAGTCCCGGGGAGCTGTTTTTT
abundance: NA; j_gene: TRBJ2-2; v_gene: TRBV6-1; d_gene: NA; CDR3aa: CASSEDFRAGELFF; CDR3nt: TGTGCCAGCAGTGAAGATTTCAGAGCCGGGGAGCTGTTTTTT
abundance: NA; j_gene: TRBJ2-1; v_gene: TRBV7-9; d_gene: TRBD2; CDR3aa: CASSLAGRGYNEQFF; CDR3nt: TGTGCCAGCAGCTTAGCAGGGAGGGGCTACAATGAGCAGTTCTTC
abundance: NA; j_gene: TRBJ1-5; v_gene: TRBV4-1; d_gene: NA; CDR3aa: CASSQSRGNQPQHF; CDR3nt: TGCGCCAGCAGCCAGAGTAGGGGCAATCAGCCCCAGCATTTT
abundance: NA; j_gene: TRBJ2-3; v_gene: TRBV7-9; d_gene: TRBD1; CDR3aa: CASSLNPQGKTDTQYF; CDR3nt: TGTGCCAGCAGCTTAAACCCACAGGGGAAAACAGATACGCAGTATTTT
abundance: NA; j_gene: TRBJ1-2; v_gene: TRBV19; d_gene: TRBD1; CDR3aa: CASSPDRGYRYGYTF; CDR3nt: TGTGCCAGTAGTCCGGACAGGGGGTATCGCTATGGCTACACCTTC
abundance: NA; j_gene: TRBJ1-5; v_gene: TRBV7-9; d_gene: NA; CDR3aa: CASSLGSGSNQPQHF; CDR3nt: TGTGCCAGCAGCTTAGGGTCCGGATCCAATCAGCCCCAGCATTTT
abundance: NA; j_gene: TRBJ1-1; v_gene: TRBV20-1; d_gene: NA; CDR3aa: CSARSNNEAFF; CDR3nt: TGCAGTGCTAGATCGAACAATGAAGCTTTCTTT
abundance: NA; j_gene: TRBJ2-6; v_gene: TRBV2; d_gene: TRBD1; CDR3aa: CASSDRQGGISGANVLTF; CDR3nt: TGTGCCAGCAGTGACCGACAGGGGGGGATCTCTGGGGCCAACGTCCTGACTTTC
abundance: NA; j_gene: TRBJ2-7; v_gene: TRBV29-1; d_gene: NA; CDR3aa: CSVTDMNYEQYF; CDR3nt: TGCAGCGTCACGGACATGAACTACGAGCAGTACTTC
abundance: NA; j_gene: TRBJ2-2; v_gene: TRBV11-2; d_gene: NA; CDR3aa: CASSDRVINIGELFF; CDR3nt: TGTGCCAGCAGCGACCGGGTGATTAACATCGGGGAGCTGTTTTTT
abundance: NA; j_gene: TRBJ1-4; v_gene: TRBV4-1; d_gene: NA; CDR3aa: CASSPQPGNEKLFF; CDR3nt: TGCGCCAGCAGCCCACAGCCAGGTAATGAAAAACTGTTTTTT
abundance: NA; j_gene: TRBJ2-5; v_gene: TRBV28; d_gene: TRBD2; CDR3aa: CASTLGLAGGRLRETQYF; CDR3nt: TGTGCCAGCACCCTAGGACTAGCGGGAGGAAGGTTGCGAGAGACCCAGTACTTC
abundance: once; j_gene: TRBJ1-2; v_gene: TRBV5-6; d_gene: NA; CDR3aa: CASSLLVYHGEGYTF; CDR3nt: TGTGCCAGCAGCTTGTTGGTGTACCACGGGGAAGGCTACACCTTC
abundance: NA; j_gene: TRBJ2-1; v_gene: TRBV7-6; d_gene: NA; CDR3aa: CASSLKAIGEQFF; CDR3nt: TGTGCCAGCAGCTTGAAGGCAATTGGTGAGCAGTTCTTC
abundance: NA; j_gene: TRBJ2-7; v_gene: TRBV2; d_gene: TRBD2; CDR3aa: CASLPGGLAGGWVEQYF; CDR3nt: TGTGCCAGCCTCCCCGGAGGGCTAGCGGGAGGCTGGGTCGAGCAGTACTTC
abundance: NA; j_gene: TRBJ1-5; v_gene: TRBV11-2; d_gene: NA; CDR3aa: CASSPSVSVGQPQHF; CDR3nt: TGTGCCAGCAGCCCAAGCGTGTCGGTCGGTCAGCCCCAGCATTTT
abundance: NA; j_gene: TRBJ2-7; v_gene: TRBV7-6; d_gene: TRBD1; CDR3aa: CASSPDRASSYEQYF; CDR3nt: TGTGCCAGCAGCCCTGACAGGGCCAGCTCCTACGAGCAGTACTTC
abundance: NA; j_gene: TRBJ1-5; v_gene: TRBV5-8; d_gene: NA; CDR3aa: CASSPRWSNQPQHF; CDR3nt: TGTGCCAGCAGCCCACGGTGGAGCAATCAGCCCCAGCATTTT
abundance: NA; j_gene: TRBJ2-1; v_gene: TRBV7-9; d_gene: NA; CDR3aa: CASSLDGFSYNEQFF; CDR3nt: TGTGCCAGCAGCTTAGACGGGTTCTCCTACAATGAGCAGTTCTTC
abundance: NA; j_gene: TRBJ2-7; v_gene: TRBV6-1; d_gene: TRBD1; CDR3aa: CASSGPGQKYEQYF; CDR3nt: TGTGCCAGCAGTGGACCGGGACAGAAATACGAGCAGTACTTC
abundance: NA; j_gene: TRBJ1-5; v_gene: TRBV5-4; d_gene: NA; CDR3aa: CASSPEPWGSNQPQHF; CDR3nt: TGTGCCAGCAGCCCAGAACCGTGGGGCAGCAATCAGCCCCAGCATTTT
abundance: NA; j_gene: TRBJ1-1; v_gene: TRBV28; d_gene: NA; CDR3aa: CASSLKQGNTEAFF; CDR3nt: TGTGCCAGCAGTCTCAAGCAGGGGAACACTGAAGCTTTCTTT
abundance: NA; j_gene: TRBJ2-3; v_gene: TRBV27; d_gene: NA; CDR3aa: CASSFLGAGDTQYF; CDR3nt: TGTGCCAGCAGTTTTTTAGGGGCCGGGGATACGCAGTATTTT
abundance: NA; j_gene: TRBJ2-3; v_gene: TRBV7-2; d_gene: NA; CDR3aa: CASSPAAFDTQYF; CDR3nt: TGTGCCAGCAGCCCTGCCGCTTTCGATACGCAGTATTTT
abundance: NA; j_gene: TRBJ2-5; v_gene: TRBV6-6; d_gene: TRBD2; CDR3aa: CASWMAGVEETQYF; CDR3nt: TGTGCCAGCTGGATGGCGGGAGTCGAAGAGACCCAGTACTTC
abundance: NA; j_gene: TRBJ2-3; v_gene: TRBV4-1; d_gene: TRBD2; CDR3aa: CASSQPRTSGRNTQYF; CDR3nt: TGCGCCAGCAGCCAACCTAGGACTAGCGGGAGAAATACGCAGTATTTT
abundance: NA; j_gene: TRBJ1-4; v_gene: TRBV21-1; d_gene: NA; CDR3aa: CASSKLGTGQEKLFF; CDR3nt: TGTGCCAGCAGCAAACTTGGGACAGGGCAGGAAAAACTGTTTTTT
abundance: NA; j_gene: TRBJ2-7; v_gene: TRBV5-6; d_gene: NA; CDR3aa: CASSLSGMTHEQYF; CDR3nt: TGTGCCAGCAGCTTGTCCGGTATGACCCACGAGCAGTACTTC
abundance: once; j_gene: TRBJ2-4; v_gene: TRBV9; d_gene: TRBD1; CDR3aa: CASSVGIRQGGNIQYF; CDR3nt: TGTGCCAGCAGCGTAGGAATTAGACAGGGGGGAAACATTCAGTACTTC